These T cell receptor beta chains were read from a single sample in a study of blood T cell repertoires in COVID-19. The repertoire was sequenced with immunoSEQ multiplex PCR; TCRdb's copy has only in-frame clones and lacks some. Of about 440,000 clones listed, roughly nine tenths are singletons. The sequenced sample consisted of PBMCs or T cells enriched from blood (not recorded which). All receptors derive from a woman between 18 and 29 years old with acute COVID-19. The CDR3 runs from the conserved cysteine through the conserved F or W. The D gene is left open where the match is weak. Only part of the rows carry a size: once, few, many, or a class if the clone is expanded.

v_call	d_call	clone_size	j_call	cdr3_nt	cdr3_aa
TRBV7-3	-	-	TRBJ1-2	TGTGCCAGCAGCCCGGACAGTAACTATGGCTACACCTTC	CASSPDSNYGYTF
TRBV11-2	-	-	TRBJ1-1	TGTGCCAGCAGCTTAGAGACAGGCTTTAACACTGAAGCTTTCTTT	CASSLETGFNTEAFF
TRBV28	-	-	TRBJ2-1	TGTGCCAGCAGCCTCGCGGGGACCTACAATGAGCAGTTCTTC	CASSLAGTYNEQFF
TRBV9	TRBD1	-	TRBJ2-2	TGTGCCAGCAGCGCCGGCGACAGGGCTAACACCGGGGAGCTGTTTTTT	CASSAGDRANTGELFF
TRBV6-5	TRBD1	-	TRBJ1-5	TGTGCCAGCAGCCGGGACAGGGGCAATCAGCCCCAGCATTTT	CASSRDRGNQPQHF
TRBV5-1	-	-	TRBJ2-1	TGCGCCAGCAGGGGACAAGGGGATGAGCAGTTCTTC	CASRGQGDEQFF
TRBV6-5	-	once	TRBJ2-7	TGTGCCAGCAGCCCCCGTGCGGGGACCTACGAGCAGTACTTC	CASSPRAGTYEQYF
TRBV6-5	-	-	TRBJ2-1	TGTGCCAGCAGCGACGGGGGGCCACTCACCAATGAGCAGTTCTTC	CASSDGGPLTNEQFF
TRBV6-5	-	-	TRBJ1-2	TGTGCCAGCAGTTACTCGTTCGACAGGCTTAACTATGGCTACACCTTC	CASSYSFDRLNYGYTF
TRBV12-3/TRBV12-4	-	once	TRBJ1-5	TGTGCCAGCAGTCTCCAGGATCAGCCCCAGCATTTT	CASSLQDQPQHF
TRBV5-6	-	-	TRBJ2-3	TGTGCCAGCAGCTTGCCCCAGGGGACAGATACGCAGTATTTT	CASSLPQGTDTQYF
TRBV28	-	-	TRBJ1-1	TGTGCCAGCAGTTTATTCGCAAGCCGGAACACTGAAGCTTTCTTT	CASSLFASRNTEAFF
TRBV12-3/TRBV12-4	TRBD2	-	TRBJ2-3	TGTGCCAGCAGAGCGGGGGATACGCAGTATTTT	CASRAGDTQYF
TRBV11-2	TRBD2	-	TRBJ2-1	TGTGCCAGCAGCTTACTAGCGGGAGGGCTGCATGAGCAGTTCTTC	CASSLLAGGLHEQFF
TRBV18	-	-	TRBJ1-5	TGTGCCAGCTCCTCAGGGTCCCATCAGCCCCAGCATTTT	CASSSGSHQPQHF
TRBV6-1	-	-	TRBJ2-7	TGTGCCAGCAGTGAAGATGGGGCCGGCTCCTACGAGCAGTACTTC	CASSEDGAGSYEQYF
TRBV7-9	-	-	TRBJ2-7	TGTGCCAGCAGCTTAGACGCAGGGGTCCTCTACGAGCAGTACTTC	CASSLDAGVLYEQYF
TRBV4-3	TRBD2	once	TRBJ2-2	TGCGCCAGCAGCTACGGACTAGCGGAATACACCGGGGAGCTGTTTTTT	CASSYGLAEYTGELFF
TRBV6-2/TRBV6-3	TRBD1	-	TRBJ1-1	TGTGCCAGCAGTTTTTCAGGGGGCACTGAAGCTTTCTTT	CASSFSGGTEAFF
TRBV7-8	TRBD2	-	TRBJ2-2	TGTGCCAGCAGCCCCCGGGGTAGCGGGAGCGGCGGGGAGCTGTTTTTT	CASSPRGSGSGGELFF
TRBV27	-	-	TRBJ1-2	TGTGCCAGCAGAGTTTTACAGGCCCCAAATAACTATGGCTACACCTTC	CASRVLQAPNNYGYTF
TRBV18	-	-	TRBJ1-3	TGTGCCAGCTCACCTTCAGGGGTCAGTGGAAACACCATATATTTT	CASSPSGVSGNTIYF
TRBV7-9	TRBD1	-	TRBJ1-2	TGTGCCAGCAGCTCGGGACAGGCCTATGGCTACACCTTC	CASSSGQAYGYTF
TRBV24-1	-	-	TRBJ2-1	TGTGCCACCAGTGACTCCACCGACAGGCTAGTTGTCTACAATGAGCAGTTCTTC	CATSDSTDRLVVYNEQFF
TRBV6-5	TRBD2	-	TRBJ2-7	TGTGCCAGCACCCCGGCTAGCGGGAAACCCTACGAGCAGTACTTC	CASTPASGKPYEQYF
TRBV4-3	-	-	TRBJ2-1	TGCGCCAGCAGCCAAGAAGGAGTTTATAGGAATGAGCAGTTCTTC	CASSQEGVYRNEQFF
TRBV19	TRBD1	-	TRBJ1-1	TGTGCCAGTAGTACCTTTAAGGGGGCAGGCACTGAAGCTTTCTTT	CASSTFKGAGTEAFF
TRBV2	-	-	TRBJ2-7	TGTGCCAGCAGTGGAAGGAGGTTCGGTAGCTCCTACGAGCAGTACTTC	CASSGRRFGSSYEQYF
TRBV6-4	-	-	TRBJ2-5	TGTGCCAGCAGTGAACGGTCCCCCCAAGAGACCCAGTACTTC	CASSERSPQETQYF
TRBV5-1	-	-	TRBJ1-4	TGCGCCAGCAGGTCAGGGAATGAAAAACTGTTTTTT	CASRSGNEKLFF
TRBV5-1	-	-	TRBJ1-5	TGCGCCAGCAGCTTGGACGGGGGGTTAGGTCAGCCCCAGCATTTT	CASSLDGGLGQPQHF
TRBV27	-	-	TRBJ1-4	TGTGCCAGCAGTTGGAGTAGGGGAAGAAACGAAAAACTGTTTTTT	CASSWSRGRNEKLFF
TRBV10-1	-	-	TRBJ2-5	TGCGCCAGCAGTGATCGGGGTAGCCAATTTGATAAAGAGACCCAGTACTTC	CASSDRGSQFDKETQYF
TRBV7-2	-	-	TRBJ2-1	TGTGCCAGCAGCTTAGGACCAGGGATCGAGCATGGTGAGCAGTTCTTC	CASSLGPGIEHGEQFF
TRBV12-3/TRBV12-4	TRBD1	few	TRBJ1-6	TGTGCCAGCAGATTACAGGGGTTGTCCCTCCACTTT	CASRLQGLSLHF
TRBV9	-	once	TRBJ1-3	TGTGCCAGCAGCCCAAGCGACGGCGGATCGCCTTACTCTGGAAACACCATATATTTT	CASSPSDGGSPYSGNTIYF
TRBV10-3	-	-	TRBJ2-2	TGTGCCGTGGGCTCACGGGAGTACACCGGGGAGCTGTTTTTT	CAVGSREYTGELFF
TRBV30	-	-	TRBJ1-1	TGTGCCGGGGGCCCGGGATTTCACACTGAAGCTTTCTTT	CAGGPGFHTEAFF
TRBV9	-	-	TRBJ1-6	TGTGCCAGCAGCGTAGGGACAGAGAATTCACCCCTCCACTTT	CASSVGTENSPLHF
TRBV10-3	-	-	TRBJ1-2	TGTGCCATCAGTGAGTCTTTGCGGGGGTACTATGGCTACACCTTC	CAISESLRGYYGYTF